Listed below are T cell receptor beta chains from one sample, sequenced in a study of blood T cell repertoires in COVID-19. Using immunoSEQ multiplex PCR, the repertoire was profiled, and TCRdb retains in-frame clones only, with some absent. There are 35,000 or so clones in the sample; 81% occur only once, and approximately 30% lies in the top ten. Sequenced sample: peripheral blood. These receptors originate from a man aged 80 or over with active or convalescent COVID-19. CDR3s include the opening cysteine and the closing phenylalanine or tryptophan. The order of the fields is V gene, CDR3 protein.

v_gene: TRBV4-1
CDR3aa: CASSRELQGSTEAFF

v_gene: TRBV7-8
CDR3aa: CASREREGLDEQYF

v_gene: TRBV9
CDR3aa: CASSGSGAGTKNIQYF

v_gene: TRBV4-2
CDR3aa: CASSQVFRGKSGYEQYF

v_gene: TRBV7-6
CDR3aa: CASSLIAGGYTGELFF

v_gene: TRBV29-1
CDR3aa: CSVDRDTYYGYTF

v_gene: TRBV18
CDR3aa: CASSPTSGGYRVTQYF

v_gene: TRBV7-3
CDR3aa: CASSRDSQETQYF

v_gene: TRBV6-2/TRBV6-3
CDR3aa: CASSRGQGNSPLHF

v_gene: TRBV28
CDR3aa: CASVVNGGREAFF

v_gene: TRBV7-8
CDR3aa: CASSSGTGGTYGYTF

v_gene: TRBV5-1
CDR3aa: CASSLALAGDGTGELFF

v_gene: TRBV7-3
CDR3aa: CASSSTSGGYNEQFF

v_gene: TRBV5-1
CDR3aa: CASSLYRGGQPQHF

v_gene: TRBV2
CDR3aa: CASSDRGVSGYTF

v_gene: TRBV6-6
CDR3aa: CASSPPGATGANVLTF

v_gene: TRBV20-1
CDR3aa: CSARGTGYEHF

v_gene: TRBV5-4
CDR3aa: CASSLDLVETQYF

v_gene: TRBV5-1
CDR3aa: CASSTARTGEKLFF

v_gene: TRBV7-2
CDR3aa: CASSYGTGDTQYF

v_gene: TRBV5-1
CDR3aa: CASSLAGYTGGELFF

v_gene: TRBV5-1
CDR3aa: CASRRGDGGRSDTQYF

v_gene: TRBV6-2/TRBV6-3
CDR3aa: CASSQGGRQYYGYTF